Listed here is a single T cell receptor (beta chain). What it recognizes is unknown. Here immunoSEQ multiplex PCR was the method, and the copy in TCRdb shows in-frame clones only, minus some. The sample contains tens of thousands of clones, 85% to 90% of which appear only once. The data originate from a study of OX40 agonist ivuxolimab in advanced cancers. Study summary: Eligibility rules accepted prior anti-PD-1, anti-PD-L1 or anti-CTLA-4 therapy, and roughly 42% had some.

Study-level points and caveats: Average numbers of expanded clones were greater in CD8+ T cells than in CD4+.

The sequences come from CD4+ or CD8+ T cells sorted from blood, collected in a trial of the OX40 agonist ivuxolimab. The TCR sequence derives from an adult with an advanced solid tumor such as melanoma, head and neck, liver or kidney cancer.

This CDR3 is CASSVGSSTGWNQPQHF. CDR3 DNA: TGTGCCAGCAGCGTAGGGTCCTCGACAGGGTGGAATCAGCCCCAGCATTTT. This chain uses TRBV9 with TRBJ1-5, with 7 bases matching TRBD1. Germline-derived CDR1 and CDR2 are SGDLS and YYNGEE. The CDR3 length is 17 residues. V was clipped by 0 bases and J by 4 bases; unmatched bases: 10.